The entry below gives a single T cell receptor (beta chain) sequence along with its context. The CDR3 runs 14 residues. Germline CDR1 and CDR2: SGHRS and YFSETQ. V lost 4 bases to trimming and J lost 3 bases, with 10 bases between them. The data belong to a study of blood T cell repertoires in COVID-19. Across the whole study: Material from acute and convalescent COVID-19 was sourced from the United States, Italy and Spain.

How the authors handled the data: Using reference gene primer amplification, nucleated cell counts were estimated. TCRdb's table, derived via immunoSEQ multiplex PCR, lists solely in-frame clones and lacks some. Clone size and V and J calls were adopted from that table, with D and trimming inferred from the DNA. Of more than 95,000 clones in the sample, over 70% were seen once. The origin of this receptor is a man aged 50 to 60 with acute or convalescent COVID-19. The chain has TRBV5-1 and TRBJ2-2, with D possibly matching TRBD2 (6 bases). Sequencing was performed on peripheral blood. This CDR3 is CASSRERDTGELFF. CDR3 sequence (DNA): TGCGCCAGCAGCCGCGAGCGGGACACCGGGGAGCTGTTTTTT.